The 24 T cell receptor beta chains listed next were all sequenced from one sample in a study of CD8+ T cells in alopecia areata. Treatment of the sample: oral pan-JAK inhibitor, 5-10 mg twice daily. Reverse transcribed after extraction, RNA yielded cDNA as the sequencing template. Produced via immunoSEQ multiplex PCR; TCRdb's table is partial and in-frame only. The sample lists about 170,000 clones, approximately 52% seen once, with approximately 16% in the top ten. The input for sequencing was CD4+ T cells sorted from blood, taken at roughly week 58, from a patient treated with tofacitinib. These receptors all stem from a human donor with alopecia areata.

The table lists this clone with a few counts. The rearrangement links TRBV14 to TRBJ2-7; the D is unclear. The germline CDR1 and CDR2 sequences are SGHDN and FVKESK. Trimming took off 1 base at V and 2 bases at J, with 9 bases between the two ends. The CDR3 consists of 14 residues. CDR3 amino acids: CASSQGGGAYEQYF. The CDR3 nucleotides are TGTGCCAGCAGCCAAGGCGGCGGAGCCTACGAGCAGTACTTC.

This clone has only a few counts. This chain uses TRBV4-1 with TRBJ2-2; 10 bases fit TRBD1. Germline CDR1 is MGHRA and CDR2 is YSYEKL. This CDR3 spans 18 amino acids. The trim removed 2 bases at V and 5 bases at J, leaving 11 bases unmatched. This CDR3 reads CASSQRLGRGQGTGELFF. In nucleotides, the CDR3 is TGCGCCAGCAGCCAACGTCTCGGACGGGGACAGGGGACCGGGGAGCTGTTTTTT.

The sample holds a few counts of this clone. The chain carries TRBV28 and TRBJ2-1, with 7 positions matching TRBD1. Germline V gene sequence: CDR1 MDHEN, CDR2 SYDVKM. V shed 5 bases, J shed 4 bases, and the junction held 5 bases outside the gene matches. The length of the CDR3 is 14 residues. This chain's CDR3 is CASSPTGAYNEQFF. CDR3 DNA: TGTGCCAGCAGTCCAACAGGGGCGTACAATGAGCAGTTCTTC.

J is TRBJ1-5 and V is TRBV19, with 9 nucleotides matching TRBD1. Germline assignment: CDR1 LNHDA and CDR2 SQIVND (reference sequence). After removal of 6 bases from V and 4 bases from J, the junction contained 7 bases not matched to a gene. The CDR3 runs to 15 residues. DNA for the CDR3: TGTGCCAGTAGCACAGGGGGCGAGGTAAATCAGCCCCAGCATTTT. Translated, it gives CASSTGGEVNQPQHF.

This chain connects TRBV30 to TRBJ2-3; D is unclear. Deletions cut 5 bases from V and 1 base from J, with 13 bases between. The germline V gene has CDR1 GTSNPN and CDR2 SVGIG (reference sequence). The CDR3 is 14 residues long. CDR3 loop: CAWGSGSGTDTQYF. The DNA for the CDR3 is TGTGCCTGGGGTTCAGGTTCTGGCACAGATACGCAGTATTTT. Full variable domain (outside the CDR3, taken from reference TRBV30 and TRBJ2-3): SQTIHQWPATLVQPVGSPLSLECTVEGTSNPNLYWYRQAAGRGLQLLFYSVGIGQISSEVPQNLSASRPQDRQFILSSKKLLLSDSGFYLCAWGSGSGTDTQYFGPGTRLTVL.

This chain joins TRBV15 and TRBJ2-2; possibly TRBD1 for D (6 bases). Trimming stripped 4 bases from V and 0 bases from J, with 12 bases between. This CDR3 comprises 16 residues. The germline V gene has CDR1 LNHNV and CDR2 YYDKDF (reference sequence). The CDR3 protein is CATSKNAGANTGELFF. The CDR3 DNA reads TGTGCCACCAGCAAAAACGCAGGGGCGAACACCGGGGAGCTGTTTTTT.

The chain employs TRBV6-5 and TRBJ2-7, with TRBD1 identical over 12 bases. V dropped 8 bases and J dropped 6; count of bases not matched to a gene: 5. The CDR3 sequence is 13 residues long. CDR1 and CDR2 from the germline V gene are MNHEY and SVGAGI. CDR3 DNA: TGTGCCAGCGGGGGGACAGGGGGCCCCGAGCAGTACTTC. This sequence encodes CASGGTGGPEQYF.

Only a few counts were recorded for this clone. J is TRBJ1-4 and V is TRBV25-1; tentative D call: TRBD1 (5 bases). V dropped 6 bases and J dropped 6 bases, with 11 bases sitting between them. Germline V gene sequence: CDR1 MGHDK, CDR2 SYGVNS. The CDR3 extends over 13 amino acids. The CDR3 loop is CASSLGLDEKLFF. CDR3 coding DNA: TGTGCCAGCAGCTTGGGACTTGATGAAAAACTGTTTTTT.

The chain carries TRBV5-1 and TRBJ1-1; D gene unclear. Germline CDR1 is SGHRS and CDR2 is YFSETQ. The CDR3 runs to 13 residues. V gave up 4 bases and J gave up 3 bases, with 10 bases separating them. CDR3 protein: CASSIHGDTEAFF. CDR3 sequence (DNA): TGCGCCAGCAGCATTCACGGGGACACTGAAGCTTTCTTT.

The V call is TRBV29-1, the J call TRBJ1-5; possibly TRBD1 for D (5 bases). The germline gives CDR1 SQVTM, CDR2 ANQGSEA. The CDR3 sequence is 13 residues long. Deletions cut 4 bases from V and 9 bases from J, with 16 bases between. CDR3 sequence reads: CSVGDGARGPQHF. CDR3 nucleotide sequence: TGCAGCGTTGGGGACGGTGCGAGAGGGCCCCAGCATTTT.

V and J are TRBV30 and TRBJ2-5; D remains unclear. CDR1 is GTSNPN, CDR2 SVGIG, per germline (reference sequence). The V end was cut by 2 bases, the J end by 1 base, with 5 bases between. CDR3 length: 12 amino acids. CDR3 sequence reads: CAWSPVQETQYF. CDR3 nucleotides: TGTGCCTGGAGTCCTGTCCAAGAGACCCAGTACTTC.

The J gene is TRBJ2-4, the V gene TRBV2; possibly TRBD1 for D (5 bases). The V end lost 6 bases, the J end lost 0 bases, and 9 bases lay between the germline ends. The germline V gene encodes CDR1 SNHLY and CDR2 FYNNEI. This CDR3 region has 14 residues. The CDR3 sequence is CASRGVRAKNIQYF. The CDR3 coding sequence is TGTGCCAGCAGAGGGGTTCGAGCCAAAAACATTCAGTACTTC.

This clone was observed a few times. V usage is TRBV19 and J usage is TRBJ1-5, with TRBD1 as a possible D gene (6 bases). V lost 10 bases, J lost 6 bases, and 19 bases lay in between. The germline gives CDR1 LNHDA, CDR2 SQIVND (reference sequence). CDR3 size: 14 residues. The CDR3 sequence: CATSLARGGQPQHF. CDR3 coding DNA: TGTGCCACCTCATTGGCCAGGGGAGGTCAGCCCCAGCATTTT.

The V gene is TRBV28, the J gene TRBJ2-7; 7 bases align to TRBD1. After removal of 5 bases from V and 3 bases from J, the junction contained 4 bases not matched to a gene. This CDR3 is built from 13 residues. Germline V lookup: CDR1 MDHEN, CDR2 SYDVKM. The CDR3 nucleotides read TGTGCCAGCAGTAGTACAGGGGTCTACGAGCAGTACTTC. It is translated as CASSSTGVYEQYF.

This chain connects TRBV19 to TRBJ2-3; the D gene is possibly TRBD1 (5 bases). Germline-derived CDR1 and CDR2 are LNHDA and SQIVND (reference sequence). The CDR3 is made up of 15 amino acids. Trimming removed 3 bases from V and 0 bases from J, with 10 bases in between. The CDR3 here is CASSMGQVSTDTQYF. The CDR3, as DNA: TGTGCCAGTAGTATGGGGCAGGTCAGCACAGATACGCAGTATTTT.

The V gene is TRBV6-5, the J gene TRBJ1-1; no firm D call. Trimming removed 5 bases from V and 1 base from J, with 11 bases in between. The CDR3 is made up of 14 amino acids. Germline loops: CDR1 MNHEY, CDR2 SVGAGI. This CDR3 reads CASSDGGWNTEAFF. The CDR3 DNA reads TGTGCCAGCAGTGATGGTGGGTGGAACACTGAAGCTTTCTTT.

This clone is a singleton in its sample. This sample includes further DNA sequences coding for the same CDR3. The chain joins TRBV12-5 to TRBJ2-5; D gene unclear. The ends were cut back, 3 bases at V and 1 base at J, with 6 bases in the middle. Germline V gene sequence: CDR1 LGHNT, CDR2 FRNRAP. The CDR3 runs 13 residues. The CDR3 here is CASGLGRQETQYF. CDR3 sequence (DNA): TGTGCTAGTGGTTTAGGGCGCCAAGAGACCCAGTACTTC.

CDR3 bases: TGTGCCACCAGCAGAGGCGGGGATGGCCGGAGGGAGCAGTACTTC. Amino acids: CATSRGGDGRREQYF. The J gene is TRBJ2-7, the V gene TRBV15, with a tentative D call TRBD2 (6 bases). V lost 1 base and J lost 7, with 17 bases in between. CDR3 length equals 15 residues. Germline loops: CDR1 LNHNV, CDR2 YYDKDF (reference sequence).

Regarding this clone: The junction departs from germline at one end; a sequencing error may be responsible. J is TRBJ2-7 and V is TRBV6-6; TRBD1 matches at 7 bases. The CDR3 contains 14 residues. The germline V gene encodes CDR1 MNHNY and CDR2 SVGAGI (reference sequence). The CDR3 DNA reads TGTGCCAGCAGTCACTCCGGGACAGAATACGAGCAGTACTTC. It is translated as CASSHSGTEYEQYF.

This chain links TRBV7-2 with TRBJ2-7, with 8 bases identical to TRBD1. Germline loops: CDR1 SGHTA, CDR2 FQGNSA. This CDR3 is built from 14 residues. V was pared by 3 bases and J by 6 bases, with 7 bases of the junction left unmatched. The CDR3 region has the DNA TGTGCCAGCAGCTTTAGGACAGGGAGCTTCGAGCAGTACTTC. As protein: CASSFRTGSFEQYF. Complete variable domain (other parts from reference TRBV7-2 and TRBJ2-7): GAGVSQSPSNKVTEKGKDVELRCDPISGHTALYWYRQSLGQGLEFLIYFQGNSAPDKSGLPSDRFSAERTGGSVSTLTIQRTQQEDSAVYLCASSFRTGSFEQYFGPGTRLTVT.

This chain uses TRBV11-3 with TRBJ1-1; 8 bases align to TRBD1. The CDR3 spans 15 residues. J lost 4 bases, V lost 0 bases, and 4 bases had no gene match. From germline, CDR1 is SGHNT and CDR2 YENEEA. CDR3 protein: CASSLDPGGFTEAFF. The CDR3 DNA reads as TGTGCCAGCAGCTTAGATCCAGGGGGCTTCACTGAAGCTTTCTTT.

This sequence joins TRBV7-2 and TRBJ2-4; D is unclear. The CDR3 has 15 amino acids. Germline CDR1 and CDR2: SGHTA and FQGNSA. V gave up 2 bases and J gave up 2 bases, with 10 bases separating them. CDR3 sequence reads: CASSLPSGSKNIQYF. CDR3 DNA: TGTGCCAGCAGCTTACCCTCTGGCTCCAAAAACATTCAGTACTTC.

The rearrangement joins TRBV6-5 to TRBJ2-5; the D gene is possibly TRBD1 (6 bases). TRBJ2-7 matches the DNA end more closely, so the J call is doubtful. The CDR3 contains 12 residues. Germline V CDR1 and CDR2: MNHEY, SVGAGI. The CDR3 DNA reads as TGTGCCAGCAGAACCCGACAGGCCGAGCAGTACTTC. It specifies CASRTRQAEQYF.

This CDR3 reads CASSTRPWAETQYF. The CDR3 DNA reads as TGTGCCAGCAGCACTCGACCTTGGGCAGAGACCCAGTACTTC. J is TRBJ2-5 and V is TRBV27; D is unclear. V lost 6 bases to trimming and J lost 4 bases, with 15 bases between them. The CDR3 consists of 14 residues. Per the germline V gene, CDR1 is MNHEY and CDR2 is SMNVEV (reference sequence).